This record concerns one T cell receptor (beta chain) sequence. As yet, its antigen is unknown. Active ophthalmopathy (CAS at least 3, NOSPECS at least 4), lasting under 3 months. The sample belongs to a study of Graves' ophthalmopathy and Graves' hyperthyroidism. Overall study: Untreated patients at initial diagnosis provided peripheral blood.

Overall study findings and caveats: Sensitivity of 85% to 90% and specificity of nearly 82% were achieved when a 13-signature model separated ophthalmopathy from stable hyperthyroidism. Blood also contained most of the expanded thyroid clonotypes above 0.001 frequency.

Researchers took RNA transcripts and amplified TCR beta CDR3 regions from them. HTBI primers were employed in first-round RT-PCR, then a second-round multiplex PCR followed. Each CDR3 protein gets one entry after TCRdb re-called the multiplex PCR reads with MiXCR. Among some 250,000 distinct CDR3 sequences, 40% to 50% were seen once, and the ten largest hold roughly half. This TCR came from an adult man with Graves' ophthalmopathy. The specimen was peripheral blood.

The CDR3 spells CASSRDPDTQYF. The CDR3 DNA is TGCGCCAGCAGCCGCGACCCAGATACGCAGTATTTT. V and J are TRBV5-1 and TRBJ2-3; no clear D. The germline CDR1 and CDR2 sequences are SGHRS and YFSETQ. This CDR3 region has 12 residues. Trimming removed 4 bases from V and 4 bases from J, with 7 bases in between.